This passage covers 9 T cell receptor beta chains from one sample sequenced in a study of blood T cell repertoires in COVID-19. The table came from immunoSEQ multiplex PCR; TCRdb's copy has only in-frame clones and leaves some out. Of over 200,000 clones in the sample, 84% are singletons; the top ten hold approximately 8%. What was sequenced was peripheral blood. The receptors derive from a woman in her fifties or sixties with active or convalescent COVID-19.

The rearrangement joins TRBV11-3 to TRBJ2-2; possible D gene TRBD2, 5 bases. Deletions cut 4 bases from V and 1 base from J, with 13 bases between. The CDR3 is made up of 16 amino acids. Germline lookup yields CDR1 SGHNT and CDR2 YENEEA. Written as DNA, the CDR3 is TGTGCCAGCAGCTCCCCCCGTGAGGGGAACACCGGGGAGCTGTTTTTT. Protein: CASSSPREGNTGELFF.

The table lists this clone with a count of one. J is TRBJ2-1 and V is TRBV11-2, with D unresolved. Germline CDR1 is SGHAT and CDR2 is FQNNGV. Trimming stripped 3 bases from V and 6 bases from J, with 9 bases between. The CDR3 extends over 13 amino acids. CDR3 sequence (DNA): TGTGCCAGCAGCTTTGCCAGAACCAATGAGCAGTTCTTC. Amino acid sequence: CASSFARTNEQFF.

V gene TRBV18 combines with J gene TRBJ2-5, with a possible D match to TRBD2 (6 bases). Germline CDR1 reads KGHSH; CDR2 reads LQKENI. V was cut by 6 bases and J by 3 bases, with 14 bases left in between. The CDR3 consists of 14 residues. This CDR3 reads CASSSTWGEETQYF. The CDR3 DNA follows: TGTGCCAGCTCCTCAACTTGGGGGGAAGAGACCCAGTACTTC.

On this clone itself: The same CDR3 arises from other DNA sequences in this sample as well. The chain couples TRBV7-6 to TRBJ2-1; 12 positions agree with TRBD2. The CDR3 has 15 amino acids. The germline gives CDR1 SGHVS, CDR2 FNYEAQ. Germline trimming cut 1 base from V and 9 bases from J; bases unmatched to any gene: 4. CDR3 sequence: CASSLGLAGVGEQFF. The CDR3 DNA follows: TGTGCCAGCAGCTTAGGACTAGCGGGAGTCGGTGAGCAGTTCTTC.

The sample holds one count of this clone. The chain employs TRBV6-5 and TRBJ2-7; the match to TRBD1 covers 11 bases. The CDR3 has 15 amino acids. The germline gives CDR1 MNHEY, CDR2 SVGAGI. The V gene end was trimmed by 6 bases and the J gene end by 3 bases; junction bases not matched to a gene: 7. The CDR3 protein is CASSAGTGGVYEQYF. As DNA, the CDR3 is TGTGCCAGCAGCGCCGGGACAGGGGGGGTCTACGAGCAGTACTTC.

The rearrangement joins TRBV11-2 to TRBJ1-2; 7 bases fit TRBD1. Losses at the gene ends were 5 bases for V and 2 bases for J; bases not matched to a gene: 2. The V gene's germline CDR1 is SGHAT and CDR2 FQNNGV. This CDR3 contains 13 residues. The CDR3 spells CASSPDRNYGYTF. In DNA, the CDR3 is TGTGCCAGCAGCCCGGACAGGAACTATGGCTACACCTTC.

About this clone: This specimen includes other DNA sequences encoding the same CDR3. The chain employs TRBV19 and TRBJ1-1, with 7 nucleotides matching TRBD1. Germline V gene sequence: CDR1 LNHDA, CDR2 SQIVND (reference sequence). CDR3 size: 12 residues. J was trimmed by 1 base and V by 10 bases; bases with no gene match: 3. The DNA for the CDR3 is TGTGCCATTCGGGACAGGAACACTGAAGCTTTCTTT. Its protein is CAIRDRNTEAFF.

The chain recombines TRBV7-2 with TRBJ1-5; D is perhaps TRBD1 (5 bases). The V gene lost 1 base and the J gene lost 6 bases, with 10 bases spanning the gap. There are 14 residues in the CDR3. The germline V gene encodes CDR1 SGHTA and CDR2 FQGNSA. The CDR3 spells CASSLEAGPQPQHF. The DNA of the CDR3 is TGTGCCAGCAGCTTAGAGGCAGGGCCTCAGCCCCAGCATTTT.

The J gene is TRBJ1-1, the V gene TRBV27; TRBD1 matches 8 bases. This CDR3 contains 13 residues. The trim removed 6 bases at V and 6 bases at J, leaving 6 bases unmatched. CDR1 is MNHEY and CDR2 is SMNVEV in the germline V gene (reference sequence). The CDR3: CASRKQGGAEAFF. CDR3 DNA: TGTGCCAGCAGAAAACAGGGGGGCGCTGAAGCTTTCTTT.